Following are 16 T cell receptor beta chains from one sample sequenced in a study of blood T cell repertoires in COVID-19. Clones were sequenced by immunoSEQ multiplex PCR, and TCRdb holds only the in-frame ones, with some missing. The sample holds some 670,000 clones; over 80% are singletons and the top ten take roughly 0.25%. Sequencing was performed on peripheral blood. All receptors come from a woman in her late teens or twenties with acute or convalescent COVID-19.

Of note for this clone: The identical CDR3 is also encoded by other nucleotide sequences in the sample. The V call is TRBV7-3, the J call TRBJ2-1; 11 bases match TRBD2. Trimming removed 5 bases from V and 4 bases from J; junction bases left unmatched: 13. From germline, CDR1 is SGHTA and CDR2 FQGTGA. This CDR3 contains 18 residues. The CDR3 spells CASSPLGGASGGYNEQFF. CDR3 coding DNA: TGTGCCAGCAGCCCTCTCGGGGGGGCTAGCGGGGGGTACAATGAGCAGTTCTTC.

The chain joins TRBV5-1 to TRBJ1-3; TRBD1 matches at 9 bases. V dropped 3 bases and J dropped 7; count of bases not matched to a gene: 11. The CDR3 is 16 amino acids. Germline V CDR1 and CDR2: SGHRS, YFSETQ. CDR3 residues: CASSSSGTGSRNTIYF. As DNA, the CDR3 is TGCGCCAGCAGCTCCTCCGGGACAGGGAGCAGGAACACCATATATTTT.

The V gene is TRBV4-1, the J gene TRBJ2-5; D may be TRBD2 (5 bases). Germline V gene sequence: CDR1 MGHRA, CDR2 YSYEKL. V was pared by 0 bases and J by 7 bases, with 9 bases between. CDR3 length: 13 amino acids. CDR3 residues: CASSQEGSATQYF. In DNA, the CDR3 is TGCGCCAGCAGCCAAGAAGGGAGTGCGACCCAGTACTTC.

Points on this clone: This specimen includes other DNA sequences encoding the same CDR3. The V gene is TRBV5-1, the J gene TRBJ2-7; TRBD1 matches 7 bases. This CDR3 contains 14 residues. Per germline, CDR1 SGHRS and CDR2 YFSETQ. The V segment lost 0 bases and the J segment 0 bases; nucleotides outside the gene matches: 0. The CDR3 DNA reads TGCGCCAGCAGCTTGGGACAGGGCTCCTACGAGCAGTACTTC. Its protein is CASSLGQGSYEQYF.

The chain carries TRBV2 and TRBJ1-2, with D uncertain. CDR1 is SNHLY and CDR2 is FYNNEI in the germline V gene. With 6 bases removed from V and 3 bases from J, the gap between germline ends came to 5 bases. CDR3 length: 11 residues. CDR3 sequence: CASSRDYGYTF. The CDR3 DNA reads TGTGCCAGCAGCCGCGACTATGGCTACACCTTC.

This clone was seen a handful of times. The chain joins TRBV21-1 to TRBJ1-1; TRBD1 is the table's D call, not checked against the DNA. TRBV21-1 is classified as a pseudogene. The CDR3 is made up of 15 amino acids. CDR3 region: CASSKAAGIDTEAFF. In DNA, the CDR3 is TGTGCCAGCAGCAAAGCCGCAGGGATTGACACTGAAGCTTTCTTT.

This chain joins TRBV4-3 and TRBJ2-1; D remains unclear. Per germline, CDR1 LGHNA and CDR2 YSLEER. The CDR3 extends over 16 amino acids. V lost 0 bases, J lost 0 bases, and 9 bases lay in between. CDR3 amino acids: CASSQDLISSYNEQFF. CDR3 in DNA: TGCGCCAGCAGCCAAGATCTCATTAGCTCCTACAATGAGCAGTTCTTC.

The CDR3 region is CATKRDGGTASGNTIYF. CDR3 nucleotide sequence: TGTGCCACCAAAAGAGATGGGGGGACAGCCTCTGGAAACACCATATATTTT. This chain joins TRBV24-1 and TRBJ1-3; 7 nucleotides match TRBD1. The CDR3 extends over 17 amino acids. Germline V lookup: CDR1 KGHDR, CDR2 SFDVKD. Germline trimming cut 8 bases from V and 0 bases from J; bases unmatched to any gene: 12.

V is TRBV9 and J is TRBJ2-3, with 8 bases aligning to TRBD2. Germline V gives CDR1 SGDLS, CDR2 YYNGEE. The CDR3 extends over 17 amino acids. With 0 bases clipped from V and 4 bases from J, the junction kept 10 bases outside the gene matches. CDR3 residues: CASSVVGAGVGPDTQYF. The CDR3 nucleotides read TGTGCCAGCAGCGTAGTAGGAGCGGGGGTAGGCCCAGATACGCAGTATTTT.

V gene TRBV6-5 combines with J gene TRBJ2-7; D gene uncertain. The CDR3 totals 13 residues. V was clipped by 10 bases and J by 4 bases, with 17 bases between them. Germline loops: CDR1 MNHEY, CDR2 SVGAGI. Here the CDR3 DNA reads TGTGCCATTTCGCCCGCCAGGTTGTACGAGCAGTACTTC. This gives the protein CAISPARLYEQYF.

The V and J genes are TRBV7-6 and TRBJ2-3, with 11 nucleotides matching TRBD2. Germline V gene lookup returns CDR1 SGHVS and CDR2 FNYEAQ. The junction had 6 bases not matched to a gene; V was cut back by 6 bases and J by 1 base. The CDR3 spans 16 residues. CDR3 amino acids: CASSLTSGGRTDTQYF. The CDR3 nucleotides are TGTGCCAGCAGTCTCACTAGCGGGGGACGCACAGATACGCAGTATTTT.

The chain links TRBV4-3 to TRBJ1-1; TRBD1 is a possible D gene (5 bases). This CDR3 has 15 residues. V gave up 1 base and J gave up 0 bases, with 9 bases separating them. The germline CDR1 and CDR2 sequences are LGHNA and YSLEER. The CDR3 spells CASSQVNRMNTEAFF. CDR3 DNA sequence: TGCGCCAGCAGCCAAGTCAACAGGATGAACACTGAAGCTTTCTTT.

The genes are TRBV19 and TRBJ1-2, with TRBD1 identical over 7 bases. The CDR3 is made up of 17 amino acids. Germline assignment: CDR1 LNHDA and CDR2 SQIVND (reference sequence). The junction had 16 bases not matched to a gene; V was cut back by 5 bases and J by 4 bases. CDR3 in DNA: TGTGCCAGTAGTGTCGGAGGGGGACAGCAACTAACCTATGGCTACACCTTC. Residues: CASSVGGGQQLTYGYTF. The full variable domain, with the rest looked up from reference TRBV19 and TRBJ1-2, is DGGITQSPKYLFRKEGQNVTLSCEQNLNHDAMYWYRQDPGQGLRLIYYSQIVNDFQKGDIAEGYSVSREKKESFPLTVTSAQKNPTAFYLCASSVGGGQQLTYGYTFGSGTRLTVV.

CDR3 loop: CAWSTGGANQPQHF. Written as DNA, the CDR3 is TGTGCCTGGAGTACAGGGGGCGCGAATCAGCCCCAGCATTTT. The chain joins TRBV30 to TRBJ1-5, with 9 positions matching TRBD1. The germline gives CDR1 GTSNPN, CDR2 SVGIG (reference sequence). J lost 4 bases, V lost 2 bases, and 3 bases had no gene match. CDR3 length equals 14 residues.

V usage is TRBV2 and J usage is TRBJ2-7; D unclear. Germline V gene data show CDR1 as SNHLY and CDR2 as FYNNEI. This CDR3 has 13 residues. Trimming shortened V by 6 bases and J by 2 bases, and 11 bases separated the two germline ends. CDR3 region: CASRSSLTYEQYF. The CDR3, as DNA: TGTGCCAGCAGGTCAAGCCTAACCTACGAGCAGTACTTC. Variable domain in full (rest from reference TRBV2 and TRBJ2-7): EPEVTQTPSHQVTQMGQEVILRCVPISNHLYFYWYRQILGQKVEFLVSFYNNEISEKSEIFDDQFSVERPDGSNFTLKIRSTKLEDSAMYFCASRSSLTYEQYFGPGTRLTVT.

This chain uses TRBV10-3 with TRBJ1-3; the D is unclear. CDR3 length equals 15 residues. CDR1 is ENHRY and CDR2 is SYGVKD in the germline V gene. V gave up 6 bases and J gave up 2 bases, with 14 bases separating them. CDR3 bases: TGTGCCATCAGCGAAGCCCCTTCTACTGGAAACACCATATATTTT. It specifies CAISEAPSTGNTIYF.